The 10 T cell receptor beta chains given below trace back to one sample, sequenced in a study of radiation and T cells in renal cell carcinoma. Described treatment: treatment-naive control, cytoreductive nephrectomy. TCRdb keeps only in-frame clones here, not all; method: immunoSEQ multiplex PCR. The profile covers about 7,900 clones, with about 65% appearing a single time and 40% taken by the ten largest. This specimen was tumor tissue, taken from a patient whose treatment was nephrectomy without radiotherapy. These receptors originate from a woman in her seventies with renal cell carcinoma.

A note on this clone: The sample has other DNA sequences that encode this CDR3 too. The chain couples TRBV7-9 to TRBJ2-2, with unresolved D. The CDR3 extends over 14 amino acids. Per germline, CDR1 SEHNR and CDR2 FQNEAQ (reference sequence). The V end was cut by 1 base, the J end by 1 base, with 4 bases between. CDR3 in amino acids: CASSLGGNTGELFF. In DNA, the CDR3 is TGTGCCAGCAGCTTAGGGGGGAACACCGGGGAGCTGTTTTTT.

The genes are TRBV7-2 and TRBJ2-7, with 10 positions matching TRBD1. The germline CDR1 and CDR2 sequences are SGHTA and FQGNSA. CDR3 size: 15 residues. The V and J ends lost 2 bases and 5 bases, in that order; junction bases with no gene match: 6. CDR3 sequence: CASSLRDRGKNEQYF. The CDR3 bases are TGTGCCAGCAGCTTAAGGGACAGGGGAAAGAACGAGCAGTACTTC. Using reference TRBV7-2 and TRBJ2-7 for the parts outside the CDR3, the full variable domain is GAGVSQSPSNKVTEKGKDVELRCDPISGHTALYWYRQSLGQGLEFLIYFQGNSAPDKSGLPSDRFSAERTGGSVSTLTIQRTQQEDSAVYLCASSLRDRGKNEQYFGPGTRLTVT.

This CDR3 reads CASSPWEGAANTEAFF. CDR3 in DNA: TGTGCCAGCAGCCCCTGGGAGGGCGCGGCGAACACTGAAGCTTTCTTT. The chain recombines TRBV27 with TRBJ1-1; D gene unclear. Germline V gives CDR1 MNHEY, CDR2 SMNVEV (reference sequence). There are 16 residues in the CDR3. V lost 6 bases and J lost 1, with 18 bases in between.

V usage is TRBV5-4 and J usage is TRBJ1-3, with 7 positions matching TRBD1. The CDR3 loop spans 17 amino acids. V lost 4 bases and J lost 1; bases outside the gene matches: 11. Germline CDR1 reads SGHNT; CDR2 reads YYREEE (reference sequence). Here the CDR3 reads CASSLSVTGASGNTIYF. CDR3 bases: TGTGCCAGCAGCCTCTCGGTCACAGGGGCATCTGGAAACACCATATATTTT.

The CDR3 DNA follows: TGTGCCAGCAGTTATCACAGGGGGGGGAAGACTGAAGCTTTCTTT. This gives the protein CASSYHRGGKTEAFF. This rearrangement joins TRBV6-5 to TRBJ1-1, with 8 bases lining up with TRBD1. Germline V gene sequence: CDR1 MNHEY, CDR2 SVGAGI. This CDR3 comprises 15 residues. J gave up 5 bases and V 3 bases, and 8 bases lay outside the gene matches.

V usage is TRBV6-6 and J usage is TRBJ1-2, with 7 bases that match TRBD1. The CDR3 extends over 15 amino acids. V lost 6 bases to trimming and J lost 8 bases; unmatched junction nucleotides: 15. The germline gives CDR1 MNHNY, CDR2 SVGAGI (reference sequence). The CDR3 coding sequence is TGTGCCAGCAGCCAACAGGGGCCCCTCCTTAGCGGCTACACCTTC. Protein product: CASSQQGPLLSGYTF.

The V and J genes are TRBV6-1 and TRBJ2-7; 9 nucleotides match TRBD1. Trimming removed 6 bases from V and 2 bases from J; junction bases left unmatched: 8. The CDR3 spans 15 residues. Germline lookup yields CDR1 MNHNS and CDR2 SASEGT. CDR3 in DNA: TGTGCCAGCAGACCAAATGACAGGGGGACCTACGAGCAGTACTTC. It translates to CASRPNDRGTYEQYF.

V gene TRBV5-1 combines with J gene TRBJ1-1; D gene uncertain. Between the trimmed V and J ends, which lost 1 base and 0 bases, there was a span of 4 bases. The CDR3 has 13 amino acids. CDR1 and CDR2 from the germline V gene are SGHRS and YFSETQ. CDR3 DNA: TGCGCCAGCAGCTTGCAGTTGAACACTGAAGCTTTCTTT. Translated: CASSLQLNTEAFF.

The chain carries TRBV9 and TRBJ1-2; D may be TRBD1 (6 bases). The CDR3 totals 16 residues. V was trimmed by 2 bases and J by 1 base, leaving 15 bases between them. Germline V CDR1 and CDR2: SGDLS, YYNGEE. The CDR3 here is CASSVDWTEDNYGYTF. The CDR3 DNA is TGTGCCAGCAGCGTTGATTGGACAGAGGATAACTATGGCTACACCTTC.

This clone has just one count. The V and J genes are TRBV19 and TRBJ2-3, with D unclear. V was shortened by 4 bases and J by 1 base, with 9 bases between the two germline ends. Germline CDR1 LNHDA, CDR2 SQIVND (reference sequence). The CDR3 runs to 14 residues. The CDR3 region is CASSRLDGTDTQYF. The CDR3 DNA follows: TGTGCCAGTAGTAGGTTGGACGGCACAGATACGCAGTATTTT.